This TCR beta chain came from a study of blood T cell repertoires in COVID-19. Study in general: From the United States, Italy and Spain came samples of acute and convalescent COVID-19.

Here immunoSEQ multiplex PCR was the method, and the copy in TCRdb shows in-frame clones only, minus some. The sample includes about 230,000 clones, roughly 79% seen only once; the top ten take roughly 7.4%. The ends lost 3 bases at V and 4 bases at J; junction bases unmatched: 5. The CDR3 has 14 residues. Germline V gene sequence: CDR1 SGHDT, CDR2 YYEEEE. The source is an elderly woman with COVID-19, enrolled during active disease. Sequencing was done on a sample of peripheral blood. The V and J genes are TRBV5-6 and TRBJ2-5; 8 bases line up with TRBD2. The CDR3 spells CASSSTGGGETQYF. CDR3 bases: TGTGCCAGCAGCTCCACCGGGGGGGGAGAGACCCAGTACTTC.